The present T cell receptor (beta chain) was sequenced within a study of cytomegalovirus exposure and HLA in healthy donors. Of note for this clone: Its antigen is currently unknown.

Generated by immunoSEQ multiplex PCR, the TCRdb table keeps only in-frame clones and is missing some. The sample has about 160,000 clones, approximately 86% seen once. Trimming shortened V by 3 bases and J by 3 bases, and 12 bases separated the two germline ends. Per the germline V gene, CDR1 is SQVTM and CDR2 is ANQGSEA. This CDR3 region has 13 residues. Study conclusions and caveats: TCR clusters originating in the first cohort tended to co-occur in the 120 validation repertoires, according to a later analysis. Three CMV-associated chains proved CMV antigen-specific in vitro.

The chain uses TRBV29-1 and TRBJ2-7; possible D gene TRBD2, 7 bases. Sequencing was performed on PBMCs. This clonotype was obtained from a young woman in good health and CMV-seronegative. CDR3 nucleotide sequence: TGCAGCGTTGAGTCGGGGGGCGGCTACGAGCAGTACTTC. This sequence encodes CSVESGGGYEQYF.